This T cell receptor beta chain was sequenced for a study of cytomegalovirus exposure and HLA in healthy donors. Study results and caveats: Presence/absence analysis assumed near-uniform sequencing depth across donors. Researchers reported in a later analysis that a missense DCLRE1C variant was tied to TCR beta V- and J-gene trimming.

Donors counted as nominally healthy when sampled, yet unrecorded immune exposures were likely. Amplification used 60 Vbeta primers and 13 Jbeta primers. Clones were read by immunoSEQ multiplex PCR, and TCRdb kept only the in-frame ones, dropping some. The sample contains about 200,000 clones, roughly 80% of which appear only once. V lost 5 bases, J lost 10 bases, and 5 bases stayed unmatched. Germline V lookup: CDR1 MNHEY, CDR2 SVGAGI. This CDR3 contains 13 residues. To note about this clone: Its antigen is unknown.

The origin of this receptor is a woman in her fifties or sixties in good health and CMV-seropositive. Sample: PBMCs. The V gene is TRBV6-5, the J gene TRBJ1-6; the match to TRBD1 covers 7 bases. The CDR3 here is CASSGQAKSPLHF. The CDR3 region has the DNA TGTGCCAGCAGTGGACAGGCTAAATCACCCCTCCACTTT.